This T cell receptor (beta chain) was profiled in a study of blood T cell repertoires in COVID-19. Some clones are missing from TCRdb's copy, which holds only in-frame ones; the method was immunoSEQ multiplex PCR. The sample comprises about 200,000 clones, approximately 90% of which are singletons, and about 6% rests with the top ten. V lost 7 bases to trimming and J lost 10 bases; unmatched junction nucleotides: 16. The CDR3 runs to 14 residues. Germline CDR1 is SQVTM and CDR2 is ANQGSEA. The chain uses TRBV29-1 and TRBJ2-1, with TRBD2 identical over 7 bases. This receptor was taken from a man older than 75 with acute or convalescent COVID-19. The sequenced sample consisted of peripheral blood. The CDR3 DNA sequence: TGCAGCGCCGAATCACCTAGCGGCGTTGAAGAGCAGTTCTTC. It translates to CSAESPSGVEEQFF.